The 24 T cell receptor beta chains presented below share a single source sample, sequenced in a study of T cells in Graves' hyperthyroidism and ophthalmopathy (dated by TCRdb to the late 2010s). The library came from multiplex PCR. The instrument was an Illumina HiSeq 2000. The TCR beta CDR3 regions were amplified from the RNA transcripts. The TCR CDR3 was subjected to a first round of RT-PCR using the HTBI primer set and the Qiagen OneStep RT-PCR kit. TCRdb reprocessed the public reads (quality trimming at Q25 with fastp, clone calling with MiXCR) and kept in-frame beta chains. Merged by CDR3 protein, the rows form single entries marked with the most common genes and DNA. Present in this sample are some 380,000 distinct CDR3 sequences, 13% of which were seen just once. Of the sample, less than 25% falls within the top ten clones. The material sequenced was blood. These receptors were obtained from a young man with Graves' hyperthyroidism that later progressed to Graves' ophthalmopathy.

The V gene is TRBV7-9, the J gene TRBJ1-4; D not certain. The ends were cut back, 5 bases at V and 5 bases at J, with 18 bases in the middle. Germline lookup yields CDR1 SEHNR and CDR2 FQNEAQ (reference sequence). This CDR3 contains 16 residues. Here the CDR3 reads CASSPPLQEINEKLFF. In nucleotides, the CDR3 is TGTGCCAGCAGCCCTCCCCTACAAGAAATAAATGAAAAACTGTTTTTT. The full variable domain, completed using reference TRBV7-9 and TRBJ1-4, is DTGVSQNPRHKITKRGQNVTFRCDPISEHNRLYWYRQTLGQGPEFLTYFQNEAQLEKSRLLSDRFSAERPKGSFSTLEIQRTEQGDSAMYLCASSPPLQEINEKLFFGSGTQLSVL.

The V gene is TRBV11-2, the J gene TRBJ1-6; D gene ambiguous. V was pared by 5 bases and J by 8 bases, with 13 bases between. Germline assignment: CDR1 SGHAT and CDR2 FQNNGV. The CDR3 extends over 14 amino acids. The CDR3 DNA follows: TGTGCCAGCAGCCCCAACCGAGATTATTCACCCCTCCACTTT. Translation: CASSPNRDYSPLHF.

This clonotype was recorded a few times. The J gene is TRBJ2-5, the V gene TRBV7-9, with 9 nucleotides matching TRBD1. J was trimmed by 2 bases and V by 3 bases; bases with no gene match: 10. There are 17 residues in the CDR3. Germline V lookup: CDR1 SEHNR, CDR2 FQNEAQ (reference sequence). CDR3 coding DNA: TGTGCCAGCAGCTTCACCGCTACCGGGACAGGGCAAGAGACCCAGTACTTC. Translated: CASSFTATGTGQETQYF.

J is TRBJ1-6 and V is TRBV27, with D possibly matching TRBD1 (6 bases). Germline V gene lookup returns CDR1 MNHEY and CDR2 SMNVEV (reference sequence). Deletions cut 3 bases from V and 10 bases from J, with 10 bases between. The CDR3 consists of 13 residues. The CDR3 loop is CASSFQGHSPLHF. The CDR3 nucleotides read TGTGCCAGCAGTTTCCAGGGACACTCACCCCTCCACTTT.

The CDR3 region is CASSYWDIGNIQYF. As DNA, the CDR3 is TGTGCCAGCAGTTATTGGGACATAGGAAACATTCAGTACTTC. The chain is built from TRBV6-1 and TRBJ2-4; maybe TRBD1 (6 bases). Germline lookup yields CDR1 MNHNS and CDR2 SASEGT. Between the trimmed V and J ends, which lost 5 bases and 6 bases, there was a span of 14 bases. This CDR3 is 14 amino acids long.

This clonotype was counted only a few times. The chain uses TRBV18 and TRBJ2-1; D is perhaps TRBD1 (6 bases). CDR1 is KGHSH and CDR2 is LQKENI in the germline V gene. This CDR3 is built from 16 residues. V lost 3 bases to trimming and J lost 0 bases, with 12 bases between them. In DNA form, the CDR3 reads TGTGCCAGCTCACCCGGACAGCCGAGCTCCTACAATGAGCAGTTCTTC. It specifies CASSPGQPSSYNEQFF. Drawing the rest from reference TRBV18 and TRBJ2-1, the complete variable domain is NAGVMQNPRHLVRRRGQEARLRCSPMKGHSHVYWYRQLPEEGLKFMVYLQKENIIDESGMPKERFSAEFPKEGPSILRIQQVVRGDSAAYFCASSPGQPSSYNEQFFGPGTRLTVL.

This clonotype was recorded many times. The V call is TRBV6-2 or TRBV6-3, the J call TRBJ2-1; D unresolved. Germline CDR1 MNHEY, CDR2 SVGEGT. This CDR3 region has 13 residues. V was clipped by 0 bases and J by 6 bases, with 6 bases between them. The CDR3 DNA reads TGTGCCAGCAGTTACTCGATATTCAATGAGCAGTTCTTC. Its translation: CASSYSIFNEQFF.

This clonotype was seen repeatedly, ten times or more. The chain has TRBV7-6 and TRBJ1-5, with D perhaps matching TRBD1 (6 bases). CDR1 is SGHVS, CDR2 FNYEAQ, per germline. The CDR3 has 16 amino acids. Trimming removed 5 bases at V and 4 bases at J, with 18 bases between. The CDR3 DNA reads TGTGCCAGCAGCCCCCTCCGCCGGGACACAAATCAGCCCCAGCATTTT. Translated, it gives CASSPLRRDTNQPQHF.

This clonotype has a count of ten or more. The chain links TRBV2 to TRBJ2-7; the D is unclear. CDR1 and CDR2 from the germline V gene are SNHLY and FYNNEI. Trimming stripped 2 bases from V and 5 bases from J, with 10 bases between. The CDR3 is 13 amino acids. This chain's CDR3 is CASSETLPDEQYF. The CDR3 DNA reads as TGTGCCAGCAGTGAAACCTTGCCCGACGAGCAGTACTTC.

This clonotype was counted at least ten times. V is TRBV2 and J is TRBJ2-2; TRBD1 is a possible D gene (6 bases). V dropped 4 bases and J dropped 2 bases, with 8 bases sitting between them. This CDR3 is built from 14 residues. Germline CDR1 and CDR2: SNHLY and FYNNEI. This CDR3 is CASSGTDNTGELFF. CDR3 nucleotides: TGTGCCAGCAGTGGGACAGACAACACCGGGGAGCTGTTTTTT.

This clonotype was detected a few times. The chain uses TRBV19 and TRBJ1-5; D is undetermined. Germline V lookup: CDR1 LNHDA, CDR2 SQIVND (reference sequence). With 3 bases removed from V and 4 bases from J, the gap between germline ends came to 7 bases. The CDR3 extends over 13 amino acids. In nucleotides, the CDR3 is TGTGCCAGTAGTATTAGGGAAAATCAGCCCCAGCATTTT. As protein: CASSIRENQPQHF.

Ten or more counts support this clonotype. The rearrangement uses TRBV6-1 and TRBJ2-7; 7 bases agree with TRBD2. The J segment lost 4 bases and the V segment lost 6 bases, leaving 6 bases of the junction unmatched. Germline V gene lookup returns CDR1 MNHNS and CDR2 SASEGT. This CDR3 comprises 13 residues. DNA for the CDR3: TGTGCCAGCAGACGGGAGCGGGGTTACGAGCAGTACTTC. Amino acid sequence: CASRRERGYEQYF.

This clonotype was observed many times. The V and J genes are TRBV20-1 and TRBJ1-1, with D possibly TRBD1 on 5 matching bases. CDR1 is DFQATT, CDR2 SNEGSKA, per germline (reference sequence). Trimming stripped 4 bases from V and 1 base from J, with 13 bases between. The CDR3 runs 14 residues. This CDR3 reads CSATRGEPNTEAFF. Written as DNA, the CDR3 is TGCAGTGCTACCCGGGGGGAGCCGAACACTGAAGCTTTCTTT.

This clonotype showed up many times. The CDR3 nucleotides are TGTGCCAGCAGTTTGGATGGGTCTGGGGCCAACGTCCTGACTTTC. This encodes CASSLDGSGANVLTF. The chain carries TRBV28 and TRBJ2-6; D ambiguous. The V gene's germline CDR1 is MDHEN and CDR2 SYDVKM. The V gene lost 3 bases and the J gene lost 1 base, with 7 bases spanning the gap. The CDR3 consists of 15 residues.

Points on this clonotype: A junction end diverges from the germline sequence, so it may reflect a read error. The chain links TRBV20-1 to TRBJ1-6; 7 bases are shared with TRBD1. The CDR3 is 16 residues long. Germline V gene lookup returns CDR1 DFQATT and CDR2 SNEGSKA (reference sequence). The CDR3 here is CSVEGQRSSYNPPLHF. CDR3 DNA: TGCAGTGTCGAGGGACAGAGGAGCTCCTATAATCCACCCCTCCACTTT.

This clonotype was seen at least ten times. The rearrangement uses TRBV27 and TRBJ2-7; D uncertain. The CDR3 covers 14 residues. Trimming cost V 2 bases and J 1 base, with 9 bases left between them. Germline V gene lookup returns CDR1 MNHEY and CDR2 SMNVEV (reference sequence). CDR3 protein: CASSLTTASYEQYF. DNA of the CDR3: TGTGCCAGCAGTTTAACTACAGCGTCCTACGAGCAGTACTTC.

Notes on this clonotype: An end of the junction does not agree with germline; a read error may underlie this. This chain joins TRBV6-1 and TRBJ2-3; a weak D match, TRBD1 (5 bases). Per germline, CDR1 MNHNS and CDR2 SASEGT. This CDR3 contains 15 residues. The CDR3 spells CVSSEPGIGTDTQYF. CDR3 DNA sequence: TGTGTCAGCAGTGAACCAGGGATCGGCACAGATACGCAGTATTTT.

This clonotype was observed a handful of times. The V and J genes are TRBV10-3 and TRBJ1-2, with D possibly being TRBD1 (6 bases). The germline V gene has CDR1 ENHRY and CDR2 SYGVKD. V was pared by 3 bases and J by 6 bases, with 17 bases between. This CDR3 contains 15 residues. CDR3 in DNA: TGTGCCATCAGTGAAGGAGCGACAGGAGGGAATGGCTACACCTTC. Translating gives CAISEGATGGNGYTF.

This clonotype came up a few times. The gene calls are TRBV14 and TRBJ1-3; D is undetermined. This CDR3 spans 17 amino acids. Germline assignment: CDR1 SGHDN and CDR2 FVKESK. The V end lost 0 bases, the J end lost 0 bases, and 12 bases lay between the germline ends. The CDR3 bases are TGTGCCAGCAGCCAAGATCGTCTGGGTCACTCTGGAAACACCATATATTTT. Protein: CASSQDRLGHSGNTIYF.

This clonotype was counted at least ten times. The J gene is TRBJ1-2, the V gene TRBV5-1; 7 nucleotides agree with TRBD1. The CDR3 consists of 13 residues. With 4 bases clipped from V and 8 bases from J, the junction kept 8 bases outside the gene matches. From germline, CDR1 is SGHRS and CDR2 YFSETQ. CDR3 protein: CASSKDRVAGYTF. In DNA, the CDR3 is TGCGCCAGCAGCAAAGACAGGGTAGCAGGCTACACCTTC.

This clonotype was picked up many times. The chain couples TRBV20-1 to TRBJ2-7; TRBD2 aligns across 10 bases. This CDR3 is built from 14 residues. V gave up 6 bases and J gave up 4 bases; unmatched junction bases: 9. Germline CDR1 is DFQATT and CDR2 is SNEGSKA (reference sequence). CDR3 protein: CSAGIAGGVYEQYF. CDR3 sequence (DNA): TGCAGTGCAGGCATAGCGGGGGGCGTATACGAGCAGTACTTC.

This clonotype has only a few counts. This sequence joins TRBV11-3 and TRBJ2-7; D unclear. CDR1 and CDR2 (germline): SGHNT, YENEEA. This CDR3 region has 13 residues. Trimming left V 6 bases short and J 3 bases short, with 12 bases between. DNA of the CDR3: TGTGCCAGCAGATACGGCGGCAGCTACGAGCAGTACTTC. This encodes CASRYGGSYEQYF.

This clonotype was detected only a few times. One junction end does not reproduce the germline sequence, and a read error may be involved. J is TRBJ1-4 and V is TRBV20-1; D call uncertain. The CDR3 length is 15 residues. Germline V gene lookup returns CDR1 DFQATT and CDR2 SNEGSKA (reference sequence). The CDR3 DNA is TGCAGTGATAGAGCGGTAGCCGATTATAATGAAAAACTGTTTTTT. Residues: CSDRAVADYNEKLFF.

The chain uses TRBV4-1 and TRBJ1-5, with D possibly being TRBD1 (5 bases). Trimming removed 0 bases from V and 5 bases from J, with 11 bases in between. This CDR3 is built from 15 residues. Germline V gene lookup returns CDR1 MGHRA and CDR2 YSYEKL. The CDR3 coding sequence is TGCGCCAGCAGCCAAGAAAGGGACCGCTATCAGCCCCAGCATTTT. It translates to CASSQERDRYQPQHF.